These 12 T cell receptor beta chains came from one sample sequenced in a study of control samples from healthy donors and cancer patients. Measured with immunoSEQ multiplex PCR; TCRdb has only the in-frame clones, and not every one. The data contain around 43,000 clones, more than 85% of them seen just once; the ten biggest clones take up 3.6%. Specimen: blood. These receptors were obtained from a woman between 45 and 60 years old in good health.

The rearrangement joins TRBV7-2 to TRBJ2-6; D remains ambiguous. V was trimmed by 5 bases and J by 0 bases, leaving 17 bases between them. This CDR3 region has 18 residues. CDR1 is SGHTA and CDR2 is FQGNSA in the germline V gene. The chain's CDR3 is CASSPVATSLSGANVLTF. The CDR3 nucleotides read TGTGCCAGCAGCCCGGTTGCTACTTCTCTCTCTGGGGCCAACGTCCTGACTTTC.

The chain has TRBV19 and TRBJ2-7, with TRBD1 identical over 10 bases. V trimming: 6 bases; J trimming: 0 bases; junction bases outside the gene matches: 5. Germline CDR1 LNHDA, CDR2 SQIVND (reference sequence). CDR3 length: 15 residues. For the CDR3, the DNA is TGTGCCAGTAGGAGGGGGACAGGGGCCTCCTACGAGCAGTACTTC. Amino acids: CASRRGTGASYEQYF.

V usage is TRBV4-3 and J usage is TRBJ2-3; 11 positions match TRBD2. V was clipped by 0 bases and J by 3 bases; unmatched bases: 2. The CDR3 is 16 amino acids. Germline assignment: CDR1 LGHNA and CDR2 YSLEER. The CDR3: CASSQDLAGGTDTQYF. The DNA of the CDR3 is TGCGCCAGCAGCCAAGATTTAGCGGGGGGGACAGATACGCAGTATTTT.

The rearrangement links TRBV6-1 to TRBJ1-4, with no clear D. This CDR3 comprises 16 residues. Germline lookup yields CDR1 MNHNS and CDR2 SASEGT. V was cut by 4 bases and J by 0 bases, with 12 bases left in between. CDR3 sequence reads: CASSVGVQTTNEKLFF. CDR3 DNA sequence: TGTGCCAGCAGTGTTGGCGTTCAGACAACTAATGAAAAACTGTTTTTT.

This chain uses TRBV21-1 with TRBJ1-1. TRBV21-1 is a pseudogene segment. The CDR3 has 14 residues. In nucleotides, the CDR3 is TGTGCCAGCAGTAAAGGGATTAGGAACACTGAAGCTTTCTTT. Amino acids: CASSKGIRNTEAFF.

The chain combines TRBV12-2 with TRBJ2-3; the table's D call, TRBD2, was not checked against the DNA. TRBV12-2 is an annotated pseudogene. The CDR3 has 14 residues. For the CDR3, the DNA is TGTGCAAGTCGCGTTGTCTTAGCGGGGGATACGCAGTATTTT. Translating gives CASRVVLAGDTQYF.

The genes are TRBV9 and TRBJ2-5, with 9 bases aligning to TRBD2. Germline CDR1 reads SGDLS; CDR2 reads YYNGEE. Trimming took 1 base from V and 5 from J; bases not matched to a gene: 9. The CDR3 spans 16 residues. For the CDR3, the DNA is TGTGCCAGCAGCGTATATCCTAGCGGGGTGGGGGAGACCCAGTACTTC. This sequence encodes CASSVYPSGVGETQYF.

This chain connects TRBV6-5 to TRBJ1-5; the D gene is possibly TRBD1 (6 bases). CDR1 is MNHEY, CDR2 SVGAGI, per germline. The CDR3 has 13 amino acids. With 7 bases removed from V and 5 bases from J, the gap between germline ends came to 12 bases. Here the CDR3 DNA reads TGTGCCAGCACCGGACAGATGGATCAGCCCCAGCATTTT. Encoded protein: CASTGQMDQPQHF.

The V and J genes are TRBV5-1 and TRBJ2-1; TRBD1 matches 7 bases. The V and J ends lost 4 bases and 4 bases, in that order; junction bases with no gene match: 11. CDR1 is SGHRS and CDR2 is YFSETQ in the germline V gene. This CDR3 comprises 16 residues. The CDR3, as DNA: TGCGCCAGCAGCAATCGACAGGGATCCTTGTACAATGAGCAGTTCTTC. Encoded protein: CASSNRQGSLYNEQFF.

The chain recombines TRBV2 with TRBJ1-2; possible D gene TRBD1, 5 bases. Germline V gene sequence: CDR1 SNHLY, CDR2 FYNNEI. V gave up 4 bases and J gave up 8 bases, with 20 bases separating them. The length of the CDR3 is 15 residues. The CDR3 reads CASSAARAGPEGYTF. CDR3 in DNA: TGTGCCAGCAGTGCGGCCAGGGCTGGGCCAGAGGGCTACACCTTC.

V is TRBV19 and J is TRBJ2-3; no clear D. Trimming took off 6 bases at V and 0 bases at J, with 16 bases between the two ends. The germline V gene has CDR1 LNHDA and CDR2 SQIVND (reference sequence). This CDR3 comprises 16 residues. CDR3 sequence: CASRRNSPSSTDTQYF. The CDR3 nucleotides are TGTGCCAGTAGGCGAAATAGCCCATCTAGCACAGATACGCAGTATTTT.

This clone was seen only a few times. V gene TRBV6-4 combines with J gene TRBJ1-6; 12 bases are shared with TRBD1. CDR1 and CDR2 from the germline V gene are MRHNA and SNTAGT. Trimming cost V 6 bases and J 10 bases; bases outside gene matches: 7. CDR3 length: 15 residues. CDR3 bases: TGTGCCAGCAGCCCGGGACAGGGGGCCCGGTCACCCCTCCACTTT. It translates to CASSPGQGARSPLHF.